The entry that follows covers one T cell receptor beta chain sequence. What it recognizes is unknown. The protocol was immunoSEQ multiplex PCR, while the TCRdb copy is restricted to in-frame clones and leaves out a portion. The table has about 820,000 clones, almost 95% seen once; the top ten hold less than 25%. As defined, naive CD8 cells were CD45RO-negative and positively selected for CCR7, with terminally differentiated effector memory CD45RA+ cells excluded. The V gene lost 3 bases and the J gene lost 1 base, with 11 bases spanning the gap. From germline, CDR1 is SGHTS and CDR2 YDEGEE. The CDR3 is 14 residues long. The sample belongs to a study of shared clonotypes between healthy human individuals. Study observations and caveats: Some naive CD4 clonotypes, roughly 4.7%, turned up in common across a handful of donors. Estimated richness values were generally larger in naive subsets than in memory subsets. Generation of non-shared clonotypes was less probable than generation of clonotypes shared by all four donors.

This chain uses TRBV5-8 with TRBJ2-7, with D possibly being TRBD1 (6 bases). Source material: naive CD8+ T cells sorted from blood. The TCR was taken from a man under 40 in good health. CDR3 sequence reads: CASSSTQGSYEQYF. Here the CDR3 DNA reads TGTGCCAGCAGCTCTACACAGGGTTCCTACGAGCAGTACTTC.